Listed here is a single TCR beta chain. Its target is unknown. Sample-barcoded 5' priming and a J-beta primer mix drove a second PCR of about 6 to 11 cycles. TCRdb ran MiXCR on the 5' RACE reads and lists one entry per CDR3 protein. The profile covers 1.5 million to 1.8 million distinct CDR3 sequences, with 35% to 45% appearing a single time and approximately 4.1% taken by the ten largest. This specimen comes from a study of blood T cells in healthy people across ages. General observations from the study: Age brought a roughly linear fall in TCR beta diversity measured per million T cells.

The receptor comes from a young woman in good health. Specimen: blood.

The CDR3 sequence is CASRKTGARQETQYF. CDR3 bases: TGTGCCAGCAGGAAGACAGGGGCAAGACAAGAGACCCAGTACTTC. This chain uses TRBV7-9 with TRBJ2-5; 8 bases are shared with TRBD1. V shed 6 bases and J 2 bases; nucleotides not matched to a gene: 8. CDR1 is SEHNR, CDR2 FQNEAQ, per germline (reference sequence). This CDR3 contains 15 residues.